This T cell receptor (beta chain) was sequenced during a study of T cells after yellow fever vaccination. The CDR3 is 15 amino acids. V was pared by 3 bases and J by 0 bases, with 12 bases between. CDR1 and CDR2 from the germline V gene are DFQATT and SNEGSKA (reference sequence). TCRdb called the 5' RACE reads again in MiXCR, with one record for every CDR3 protein. The sample has approximately 250,000 distinct CDR3 sequences; 6.7% are singletons. This clonotype was seen a handful of times. This TCR came from a young man who received the YFV17D yellow fever vaccine. This sample comprised CD4+ T cells sorted from PBMCs, obtained on the day of the yellow fever booster vaccination. This chain joins TRBV20-1 and TRBJ2-4, with no clear D. In nucleotides, the CDR3 is TGCAGTGCTAGTCGGCAGGATCTAGCCAAAAACATTCAGTACTTC. Encoded protein: CSASRQDLAKNIQYF.